A single sample is the source of the 29 T cell receptor beta chains below, sequenced in a study of T cell changes during pregnancy in multiple sclerosis. Data came from immunoSEQ multiplex PCR; TCRdb stores just in-frame clones and leaves some out. The table lists over 65,000 clones, roughly 94% of them singletons. The sample in question was peripheral blood, obtained in the third trimester of pregnancy. The receptor source for this set is a female donor with multiple sclerosis, enrolled in a pregnancy study.

The chain uses TRBV7-3 and TRBJ2-2, with D maybe TRBD2 (6 bases). Germline V gene sequence: CDR1 SGHTA, CDR2 FQGTGA. This CDR3 contains 14 residues. Trimming removed 4 bases at V and 7 bases at J, with 13 bases between. Here the CDR3 DNA reads TGTGCCAGCAGCTACGGCGGGACGGGCGGGGAGCTGTTTTTT. The encoded protein is CASSYGGTGGELFF.

The gene calls are TRBV6-6 and TRBJ1-2; 7 bases are shared with TRBD1. The ends lost 2 bases at V and 0 bases at J; junction bases unmatched: 6. The germline V gene has CDR1 MNHNY and CDR2 SVGAGI (reference sequence). The CDR3 sequence is 16 residues long. CDR3 in amino acids: CASSYEGDSTNYGYTF. CDR3 nucleotides: TGTGCCAGCAGTTACGAAGGGGACAGTACTAACTATGGCTACACCTTC.

This chain links TRBV19 with TRBJ1-5; D uncertain. CDR1 is LNHDA, CDR2 SQIVND, per germline (reference sequence). The V end was cut by 4 bases, the J end by 0 bases, with 10 bases between. The CDR3 is 15 residues long. The chain's CDR3 is CASSTVGHSNQPQHF. In nucleotides, the CDR3 is TGTGCCAGTAGTACTGTTGGCCATAGCAATCAGCCCCAGCATTTT.

The V gene is TRBV7-2, the J gene TRBJ1-1; maybe TRBD1 (6 bases). Germline V lookup: CDR1 SGHTA, CDR2 FQGNSA. V was trimmed by 6 bases and J by 3 bases, leaving 8 bases between them. This CDR3 spans 12 amino acids. CDR3 region: CASSRTDTEAFF. The DNA of the CDR3 is TGTGCCAGCAGTCGGACAGACACTGAAGCTTTCTTT. Looking up the rest from reference TRBV7-2 and TRBJ1-1 gives the full variable domain: GAGVSQSPSNKVTEKGKDVELRCDPISGHTALYWYRQSLGQGLEFLIYFQGNSAPDKSGLPSDRFSAERTGGSVSTLTIQRTQQEDSAVYLCASSRTDTEAFFGQGTRLTVV.

The V call is TRBV7-8, the J call TRBJ1-1, with TRBD1 matching 7 bases. CDR3 length: 16 residues. Germline-derived CDR1 and CDR2 are SGHVS and FQNEAQ. The trim removed 4 bases at V and 0 bases at J, leaving 8 bases unmatched. CDR3 sequence (DNA): TGTGCCAGCAGCTGGTTAGGGGGCTCGGTGAACACTGAAGCTTTCTTT. Translated, it gives CASSWLGGSVNTEAFF.

V gene TRBV7-9 combines with J gene TRBJ1-6; no clear D gene. In germline, CDR1 is SEHNR, CDR2 FQNEAQ (reference sequence). V was cut by 4 bases and J by 5 bases, with 9 bases left in between. This CDR3 has 14 residues. CDR3 sequence: CASSSTSNNSPLHF. The DNA of the CDR3 is TGTGCCAGCAGCTCAACGTCTAATAATTCACCCCTCCACTTT.

V and J are TRBV19 and TRBJ2-3; D unresolved. This CDR3 is 12 amino acids long. The V gene's germline CDR1 is LNHDA and CDR2 SQIVND (reference sequence). V lost 4 bases and J lost 6, with 8 bases in between. CDR3 nucleotide sequence: TGTGCCAGTAGTAAGCGTTCGGATACGCAGTATTTT. It translates to CASSKRSDTQYF.

A few counts support this clone. The V call is TRBV19, the J call TRBJ1-1; D may be TRBD1 (6 bases). V shed 4 bases and J shed 1 base, with 16 bases lying between them. Germline CDR1 and CDR2: LNHDA and SQIVND (reference sequence). The CDR3 sequence is 16 residues long. CDR3 DNA: TGTGCCAGTAGTACCCTCTACCGGGACAAGAACACTGAAGCTTTCTTT. This codes for CASSTLYRDKNTEAFF.

The chain carries TRBV7-2 and TRBJ2-3; 10 positions match TRBD2. Trimming removed 2 bases from V and 4 bases from J; junction bases left unmatched: 3. Germline CDR1 reads SGHTA; CDR2 reads FQGNSA. The CDR3 contains 15 residues. The CDR3, as DNA: TGTGCCAGCAGCTTATCTAGCGGGGGTCCAGATACGCAGTATTTT. It specifies CASSLSSGGPDTQYF.

This clone was counted only a few times. V and J are TRBV4-3 and TRBJ2-7; 8 positions match TRBD2. CDR3 length equals 15 residues. The V segment lost 1 base and the J segment 1 base; nucleotides outside the gene matches: 3. Germline values: CDR1 LGHNA, CDR2 YSLEER. The CDR3 DNA reads as TGCGCCAGCAGCCAAGTACTAGCGGAATCCTACGAGCAGTACTTC. Translation gives CASSQVLAESYEQYF.

This rearrangement joins TRBV7-3 to TRBJ2-3, with D possibly TRBD1 on 5 matching bases. The V end lost 4 bases, the J end lost 4 bases, and 12 bases lay between the germline ends. The CDR3 extends over 14 amino acids. CDR1 and CDR2 (germline): SGHTA, FQGTGA. CDR3 nucleotide sequence: TGTGCCAGCAGCTCCCGGACAATAGCAGATACGCAGTATTTT. Protein product: CASSSRTIADTQYF.

This chain joins TRBV18 and TRBJ2-7; TRBD1 is a possible D gene (7 bases). Germline CDR1 reads KGHSH; CDR2 reads LQKENI. The ends were cut back, 1 base at V and 6 bases at J, with 19 bases in the middle. There are 16 residues in the CDR3. CDR3 residues: CASSPLDRPTGGEQYF. The CDR3 DNA sequence: TGTGCCAGCTCACCACTGGACAGGCCCACCGGGGGCGAGCAGTACTTC.

This clone is a singleton in its sample. V and J are TRBV7-2 and TRBJ2-4, with D maybe TRBD1 (5 bases). This CDR3 has 14 residues. Germline lookup yields CDR1 SGHTA and CDR2 FQGNSA. The V end was cut by 4 bases, the J end by 1 base, with 8 bases between. CDR3 loop: CASSSGSAKNIQYF. The CDR3 coding sequence is TGTGCCAGCAGCTCAGGGTCGGCCAAAAACATTCAGTACTTC.

The CDR3 DNA is TGTGCCAGCGCCACTCAAGGCGGATCTAGCACAGATACGCAGTATTTT. Protein sequence: CASATQGGSSTDTQYF. The rearrangement uses TRBV7-2 and TRBJ2-3; D is unclear. This CDR3 has 16 amino acids. Per germline, CDR1 SGHTA and CDR2 FQGNSA. Trimming pared 8 bases from V and 0 bases from J, leaving 18 bases between.

V gene TRBV18 combines with J gene TRBJ1-2; a weak D match, TRBD1 (5 bases). The CDR3 runs 16 residues. From germline, CDR1 is KGHSH and CDR2 LQKENI. V lost 3 bases and J lost 3, with 17 bases in between. The CDR3 bases are TGTGCCAGCTCACCCCTACCCACGGGGGTTGACTATGGCTACACCTTC. This encodes CASSPLPTGVDYGYTF.

This chain joins TRBV7-6 and TRBJ2-7, with D possibly being TRBD2 (6 bases). Trimming cost V 2 bases and J 0 bases, with 14 bases left between them. Germline loops: CDR1 SGHVS, CDR2 FNYEAQ. This CDR3 is 16 amino acids long. In DNA, the CDR3 is TGTGCCAGCAGCTTATTCTCGGCGGGGACCTCCTACGAGCAGTACTTC. Its protein is CASSLFSAGTSYEQYF.

The V call is TRBV7-2, the J call TRBJ2-7, with D tentatively TRBD1 (6 bases). The V gene's germline CDR1 is SGHTA and CDR2 FQGNSA. Trimming left V 1 base short and J 2 bases short, with 9 bases between. This CDR3 has 14 amino acids. As DNA, the CDR3 is TGTGCCAGCAGCTTAGGTGGACAGACCTACGAGCAGTACTTC. Its translation is CASSLGGQTYEQYF.

The V and J genes are TRBV6-5 and TRBJ1-2, with D possibly being TRBD1 (6 bases). The V end was cut by 6 bases, the J end by 5 bases, with 16 bases between. Germline assignment: CDR1 MNHEY and CDR2 SVGAGI. CDR3 length: 14 amino acids. The CDR3 here is CASSDSRTAYGYTF. CDR3 in DNA: TGTGCCAGCAGCGACTCAAGGACAGCGTATGGCTACACCTTC.

This clone appeared a single time. Other DNA sequences within the sample encode an identical CDR3. V and J are TRBV6-4 and TRBJ1-6; D unresolved. CDR3 length equals 13 residues. Germline lookup yields CDR1 MRHNA and CDR2 SNTAGT. V shed 0 bases and J shed 7 bases, with 4 bases lying between them. CDR3 coding DNA: TGTGCCAGCAGTGACTCGTCGAATTCACCCCTCCACTTT. Translated: CASSDSSNSPLHF.

The chain joins TRBV5-6 to TRBJ2-5; maybe TRBD1 (6 bases). CDR1 is SGHDT and CDR2 is YYEEEE in the germline V gene. Trimming left V 0 bases short and J 3 bases short, with 9 bases between. This CDR3 region has 14 residues. The CDR3 nucleotides read TGTGCCAGCAGCTTGGGGACAGTAAAAGAGACCCAGTACTTC. Its translation: CASSLGTVKETQYF.

V and J are TRBV2 and TRBJ1-2; D gene ambiguous. CDR3 length: 9 amino acids. The ends were cut back, 8 bases at V and 8 bases at J, with 6 bases in the middle. Germline CDR1 SNHLY, CDR2 FYNNEI. The CDR3: CASPQGYTF. The CDR3 DNA reads TGTGCCAGCCCGCAGGGCTACACCTTC.

Comment on this clone: The same CDR3 also results from other DNA sequences found in this sample. Here the CDR3 DNA reads TGTGCCTGGAGTGTACAGTCAGGACAGCCCCAGCATTTT. It yields the protein CAWSVQSGQPQHF. The chain carries TRBV30 and TRBJ1-5; D gene ambiguous. With 0 bases removed from V and 7 bases from J, the gap between germline ends came to 10 bases. Germline V CDR1 and CDR2: GTSNPN, SVGIG (reference sequence). CDR3 length: 13 residues.

The chain couples TRBV4-2 to TRBJ2-1; D remains unclear. Germline-derived CDR1 and CDR2 are LGHNA and YNFKEQ. The CDR3 totals 15 residues. V gave up 0 bases and J gave up 0 bases, with 6 bases separating them. CDR3 loop: CASSQDSGSYNEQFF. CDR3 DNA sequence: TGTGCCAGCAGCCAAGATTCCGGCTCCTACAATGAGCAGTTCTTC.

The chain couples TRBV27 to TRBJ1-2; D might be TRBD1 (6 bases). Germline CDR1 and CDR2: MNHEY and SMNVEV (reference sequence). Trimming took 4 bases from V and 3 from J, leaving 21 bases between them. CDR3 length: 17 residues. CDR3: CASSWAGQGRGYYGYTF. The CDR3 region has the DNA TGTGCCAGCAGTTGGGCGGGCCAGGGGCGCGGCTACTATGGCTACACCTTC.

This rearrangement joins TRBV7-3 to TRBJ2-5; TRBD2 is a possible D gene (6 bases). Germline assignment: CDR1 SGHTA and CDR2 FQGTGA. The CDR3 spans 15 residues. Trimming pared 1 base from V and 0 bases from J, leaving 9 bases between. CDR3 in DNA: TGTGCCAGCAGCTTAATTCCGGGAGACCAAGAGACCCAGTACTTC. This translates into CASSLIPGDQETQYF.

The CDR3 spells CASGARGGGDSYEQYF. As DNA, the CDR3 is TGTGCCAGTGGGGCCCGGGGCGGGGGGGACTCCTACGAGCAGTACTTC. The J gene is TRBJ2-7, the V gene TRBV7-2; the match to TRBD2 covers 9 bases. The length of the CDR3 is 16 residues. Germline lookup yields CDR1 SGHTA and CDR2 FQGNSA. The V segment lost 9 bases and the J segment 0 bases; nucleotides outside the gene matches: 12.

Written as DNA, the CDR3 is TGCGCCAGCAGCACCTCCGGGACTACCGGGGAGCTGTTTTTT. This codes for CASSTSGTTGELFF. The chain recombines TRBV5-1 with TRBJ2-2; D is possibly TRBD2 (6 bases). CDR1 and CDR2 from the germline V gene are SGHRS and YFSETQ. V was trimmed by 4 bases and J by 5 bases, leaving 12 bases between them. The CDR3 has 14 amino acids.

This chain connects TRBV9 to TRBJ2-7, with 7 bases lining up with TRBD1. The V segment lost 0 bases and the J segment 7 bases; nucleotides outside the gene matches: 13. Germline CDR1 and CDR2: SGDLS and YYNGEE. The CDR3 loop spans 16 amino acids. The CDR3 loop reads CASSVDSNIVDREQYF. CDR3 in DNA: TGTGCCAGCAGCGTAGATAGCAACATTGTGGACAGGGAGCAGTACTTC.

A remark on this clone: Other DNA sequences from this sample encode an identical CDR3 as well. The genes are TRBV9 and TRBJ2-3; 8 nucleotides line up with TRBD2. This CDR3 has 15 residues. Unmatched junction bases numbered 9, after V lost 4 bases and J lost 5 bases. Germline CDR1 and CDR2: SGDLS and YYNGEE. The CDR3 loop is CASSTGGARGDTQYF. The CDR3 DNA sequence: TGTGCCAGCAGCACCGGGGGGGCGAGAGGAGATACGCAGTATTTT.